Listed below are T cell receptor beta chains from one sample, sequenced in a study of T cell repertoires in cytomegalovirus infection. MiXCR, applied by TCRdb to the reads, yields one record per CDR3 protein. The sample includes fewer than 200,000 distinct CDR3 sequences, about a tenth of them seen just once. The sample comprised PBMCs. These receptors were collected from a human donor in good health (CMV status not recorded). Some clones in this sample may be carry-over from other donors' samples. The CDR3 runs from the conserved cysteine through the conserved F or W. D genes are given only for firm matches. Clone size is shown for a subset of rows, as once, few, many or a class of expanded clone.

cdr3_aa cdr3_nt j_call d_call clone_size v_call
CASSEDRGGYTF TGTGCCAGCAGTGAGGACAGGGGGGGCTACACCTTC TRBJ1-2 TRBD1 many TRBV12-3/TRBV12-4
CASSELTNTEAFF TGTGCCAGCAGTGAGCTGACGAACACTGAAGCTTTCTTT TRBJ1-1 - few TRBV2
CASSLSRGGTDTQYF TGTGCCAGCAGCTTGTCGCGGGGGGGCACAGATACGCAGTATTTT TRBJ2-3 TRBD2 many TRBV5-4
CSVDYGEAFF TGCAGCGTTGATTATGGGGAAGCTTTCTTT TRBJ1-1 - few TRBV29-1
CASSQGLAGGPDTQYF TGTGCCAGCAGCCAGGGACTAGCGGGAGGGCCAGATACGCAGTATTTT TRBJ2-3 TRBD2 many TRBV5-4
CASSLITGTNEKLFF TGTGCCAGCAGTCTAATTACAGGGACTAATGAAAAACTGTTTTTT TRBJ1-4 - many TRBV28
CASSLKGGTEAFF TGTGCCAGCAGCTTAAAGGGAGGCACTGAAGCTTTCTTT TRBJ1-1 - many TRBV7-9
CASSLESRNTIYF TGTGCCAGCAGCTTAGAGTCGAGAAACACCATATATTTT TRBJ1-3 - many TRBV7-8
CATSRAAQAQHF TGTGCCACCAGCAGAGCGGCGCAGGCCCAGCATTTT TRBJ1-5 - - TRBV15
CASSQLLGQGRSEQFF TGTGCCAGCAGCCAACTCCTGGGACAGGGGAGGAGTGAGCAGTTCTTC TRBJ2-1 TRBD1 few TRBV6-4
CASSQAPRTSATRSEQFF TGTGCCAGCAGCCAAGCACCCCGGACTAGCGCTACTAGGAGTGAGCAGTTCTTC TRBJ2-1 TRBD2 - TRBV3-1
CSASLKQKTQYF TGCAGTGCTAGCCTAAAACAGAAGACCCAGTACTTC TRBJ2-5 - - TRBV20-1
CSAEKGRLNTEAFF TGCAGTGCGGAAAAGGGACGGCTGAACACTGAAGCTTTCTTT TRBJ1-1 - - TRBV20-1
CASSNLDGSFGNQPQHF TGTGCCAGTAGTAACTTAGACGGGTCCTTCGGCAATCAGCCCCAGCATTTT TRBJ1-5 - many TRBV19
CSARISGGYEQYF TGCAGTGCTAGGATAAGCGGGGGCTACGAGCAGTACTTC TRBJ2-7 TRBD2 many TRBV20-1
CSATYRGRGNTIYF TGCAGTGCTACCTACAGGGGGAGAGGAAACACCATATATTTT TRBJ1-3 TRBD1 - TRBV20-1
CASTRGGLNYGYTF TGTGCCAGCACGCGCGGGGGATTGAACTATGGCTACACCTTC TRBJ1-2 - many TRBV19
CASSETGTEIAGELFF TGCGCCAGCAGCGAGACAGGCACCGAAATCGCCGGGGAGCTGTTTTTT TRBJ2-2 - many TRBV4-3
CASSLLGGSTDTQYF TGTGCCAGCAGCTTATTAGGCGGGAGCACAGATACGCAGTATTTT TRBJ2-3 - many TRBV11-2
CASSQDVREGNYEQYF TGCGCCAGCAGCCAAGATGTACGGGAGGGAAACTACGAGCAGTACTTC TRBJ2-7 TRBD2 - TRBV4-1
CASSLHGRTKDGYTF TGTGCCAGCAGCTTGCACGGACGGACCAAGGATGGCTACACCTTC TRBJ1-2 - many TRBV7-2
CASSFRSTVPSYEQYF TGTGCCAGCAGTTTCCGCTCAACGGTCCCCTCCTACGAGCAGTACTTC TRBJ2-7 - few TRBV12-3/TRBV12-4
CATRDPSRGNTGELFF TGTGCCACCAGAGACCCCTCGCGAGGTAACACCGGGGAGCTGTTTTTT TRBJ2-2 - many TRBV15
CASSSLATASYEQYF TGTGCCAGCAGCTCCCTAGCGACAGCCTCCTACGAGCAGTACTTC TRBJ2-7 - - TRBV5-4
CASRTFGIGTDTQYF TGTGCCAGCAGGACCTTTGGAATCGGCACAGATACGCAGTATTTT TRBJ2-3 - many TRBV12-3/TRBV12-4
CASSQVGTGYNEQFF TGTGCCAGCAGCCAAGTCGGGACTGGATACAATGAGCAGTTCTTC TRBJ2-1 - many TRBV3-1
CASSFDSEQFF TGCGCCAGCAGCTTTGACTCTGAGCAGTTCTTC TRBJ2-1 - few TRBV5-1
CASSFSTSGVRLALETQYF TGTGCCAGCAGCTTCAGTACTAGCGGGGTACGGCTGGCGTTGGAGACCCAGTACTTC TRBJ2-5 TRBD2 many TRBV7-2
CASTLGTSANIQYF TGTGCCAGTACCCTGGGGACTAGCGCGAACATTCAGTACTTC TRBJ2-4 TRBD2 many TRBV19
CASSGTGLITFF TGTGCCAGCAGCGGGACAGGGCTTATAACTTTCTTT TRBJ1-1 TRBD1 - TRBV7-9
CASSRAWVAGVEQYF TGCGCCAGCAGCCGAGCCTGGGTAGCGGGAGTCGAGCAGTACTTC TRBJ2-7 TRBD2 few TRBV4-1
CASTGNSESEKLFF TGTGCCAGCACCGGAAATTCAGAGTCTGAAAAACTGTTTTTT TRBJ1-4 - many TRBV25-1
CASSLPRGGGGGDTQYF TGTGCCAGCAGCCTACCCCGAGGGGGCGGGGGAGGAGATACGCAGTATTTT TRBJ2-3 - many TRBV7-9
CASSVGGGETQYF TGTGCCAGCAGCGTAGGCGGGGGAGAGACCCAGTACTTC TRBJ2-5 TRBD2 few TRBV9
CSARDWAGLAGVSEQFF TGCAGTGCTAGAGATTGGGCGGGACTAGCGGGAGTAAGTGAGCAGTTCTTC TRBJ2-1 TRBD2 few TRBV20-1
CSARVGQGVGELFF TGCAGTGCTAGAGTGGGACAGGGGGTTGGAGAACTGTTTTTT TRBJ1-4 TRBD1 - TRBV20-1
CASSFGTSGYNEQFF TGTGCCAGCAGCTTTGGGACTAGCGGCTACAATGAGCAGTTCTTC TRBJ2-1 TRBD2 - TRBV5-6
CASSPPRTGDREQYF TGTGCCAGCAGCCCGCCGAGGACAGGGGATAGAGAGCAGTACTTC TRBJ2-7 TRBD1 many TRBV7-2
CASSLAGSLKNTEAFF TGCGCCAGCAGCTTGGCCGGATCCCTCAAGAACACTGAAGCTTTCTTT TRBJ1-1 - many TRBV5-1
CASSSGRGEQYF TGTGCCAGCAGCTCGGGTCGGGGCGAGCAGTACTTC TRBJ2-7 - many TRBV7-8
CASDSGFEQFF TGTGCCAGCGACTCAGGGTTTGAGCAGTTCTTC TRBJ2-1 - few TRBV7-6
CATLGEENTGELFF TGTGCTACCCTAGGGGAAGAGAACACCGGGGAGCTGTTTTTT TRBJ2-2 - many TRBV19
CASSLGGIPVTEAFF TGTGCCAGCAGCTTGGGGGGAATTCCAGTCACTGAAGCTTTCTTT TRBJ1-1 - many TRBV7-2
CASETGMNTEAFF TGTGCCAGCGAAACAGGGATGAACACTGAAGCTTTCTTT TRBJ1-1 - many TRBV7-4
CASSFTGAGELFF TGTGCCAGCAGTTTCACGGGGGCCGGGGAGCTGTTTTTT TRBJ2-2 - many TRBV28
CASSTPGSRRHTQYF TGTGCCAGCAGTACCCCCGGGAGCCGCCGTCATACGCAGTATTTT TRBJ2-3 - - TRBV6-5
CATPLTDGYHNEQFF TGTGCCACCCCACTGACTGACGGTTACCACAATGAGCAGTTCTTC TRBJ2-1 - many TRBV24-1
CASSPGANSGNTIYF TGTGCCAGCAGTCCAGGGGCTAACTCTGGAAACACCATATATTTT TRBJ1-3 - many TRBV2
CASSNGPSTDTQYF TGTGCCAGTAGTAACGGCCCGAGCACAGATACGCAGTATTTT TRBJ2-3 - few TRBV19
CASSLAQGIHEQYF TGTGCCAGCAGCTTAGCTCAAGGGATACACGAGCAGTACTTC TRBJ2-7 - - TRBV7-6
CSALEGDRAYEQYF TGCAGTGCTCTTGAGGGGGACAGAGCCTACGAGCAGTACTTC TRBJ2-7 TRBD1 few TRBV20-1
CSARVGASGPKQYF TGCAGTGCTAGAGTAGGGGCTAGCGGGCCGAAGCAGTACTTC TRBJ2-7 TRBD2 many TRBV20-1
CASSLGGGGSQETQYF TGTGCCAGCAGCTTGGGAGGCGGGGGGTCCCAAGAGACCCAGTACTTC TRBJ2-5 TRBD2 - TRBV5-4
CASSYRWRGDNQPQHF TGTGCCAGCAGTTACCGGTGGAGGGGAGACAATCAGCCCCAGCATTTT TRBJ1-5 - - TRBV28
CAWRINTGDAYGYTF TGTGCCTGGAGAATTAACACAGGGGATGCCTATGGCTACACCTTC TRBJ1-2 TRBD1 few TRBV30
CSVDFAGRGTEAFF TGCAGCGTTGACTTTGCGGGTCGGGGCACTGAAGCTTTCTTT TRBJ1-1 - - TRBV29-1
CASSLGLAGGNQETQYF TGTGCCAGCAGCCTGGGACTAGCGGGGGGAAACCAAGAGACCCAGTACTTC TRBJ2-5 TRBD2 many TRBV12-3/TRBV12-4
CASSLADGDEQFF TGTGCCAGCAGCTTGGCCGATGGGGATGAGCAGTTCTTC TRBJ2-1 - few TRBV5-4
CASSSGSASYGYTF TGTGCCAGCAGTTCGGGTAGCGCCTCCTATGGCTACACCTTC TRBJ1-2 - few TRBV28
CASSMSRTEAFF TGTGCCAGTAGTATGAGTCGCACTGAAGCTTTCTTT TRBJ1-1 - few TRBV19